Listed below are T cell receptor beta chains from one sample, sequenced in a study of T cell repertoires in cytomegalovirus infection. The antigens of these receptors remain unknown. One entry per CDR3 protein, called by TCRdb with MiXCR from the reads. The data contain under 850,000 distinct CDR3 sequences, around 30% of them seen just once; the ten biggest clones take up 18%. Sequenced here: cultured PBMCs, sampled from culture after CMV antigen stimulation. Receptors were obtained from a human donor in good health (CMV status not recorded). Some clones in this sample may be carry-over from other donors' samples. Both conserved end residues are part of each CDR3. Fields, in order: V gene, CDR3 protein.

TRBV4-2	CASSQDVDSLSNQPQHF
TRBV5-4	CASSRPEGMTDTQYF
TRBV4-3	CASSQERLAGEWNEQFF
TRBV12-3/TRBV12-4	CASSLAHRGHQPQHF
TRBV12-3/TRBV12-4	CASRLGMRHRGLQPQHF
TRBV5-1	CASSLGTGRADTQYF
TRBV5-1	CASSLAGETNEKLFF
TRBV4-1	CASSFRSGAGSNEQFF
TRBV3-1	CASSQAGGGNSGYGYTF
TRBV7-2	CASSLAHGNTIYF
TRBV5-1	CASSKGGPTSSETQYF
TRBV7-2	CASSRGGSSYNEQFF
TRBV28	CASSSRRWGDTQYF
TRBV7-9	CASTKFRDRGYEQYF
TRBV6-1	CASTRGQYTEAFF
TRBV10-2	CASRQREENTQYF
TRBV4-1	CASKSLGNSPLHF
TRBV6-6	CASSNGGFGQPQHF
TRBV7-2	CASRLQGFTEAFF
TRBV7-2	CASSLFQGEGGYTF
TRBV7-8	CASSSRGGSYEQNF
TRBV20-1	CSARARGDHTQYF
TRBV6-6	CASSYSKTVIEAFF
TRBV7-2	CASSWQNLYEQYF
TRBV7-2	CASSLLGMNTEAFF
TRBV10-2	CASRGDATYEQYF
TRBV6-8	CASSYSSGWDYEQYF
TRBV2	CAASGGLSYNEQFF
TRBV7-2	CASSLKTSETYEQYF
TRBV10-3	CAISPGLFTFPDTEAFF
TRBV5-1	CASSSGLAGSEQYF
TRBV5-1	CASSPGRIRYGYTF
TRBV7-8	CASSFYAGRETQYF
TRBV15	CATSRDRWCGGCGNQPQHF
TRBV9	CASSASGSSLYEQYF
TRBV7-8	CASSLATGSRTDTQYF
TRBV6-5	CASSYGGPLAKNIQYF
TRBV6-1	CASTLTGADSPLHF
TRBV4-1	CASSQRQTMNTEAFF
TRBV25-1	CASSDPRNPSYEQYF
TRBV20-1	CSARDGAAMEYF
TRBV7-6	CASSPRQGNSPLHF